This entry lists 2 T cell receptor beta chains sequenced from one sample in a study of T-cell memory formation after mild COVID-19 (dated by TCRdb to the early 2020s). The library came from 5' RACE. Sequencing was performed on an Illumina NovaSeq 6000. TCRdb trimmed the raw reads at Q25, called clones with MiXCR and kept productive beta chains. Entries that share a CDR3 protein sequence are merged under the most common genes and DNA. Here the sample has 350,000 to 400,000 distinct CDR3 sequences; about an eighth occur a single time. The ten largest clones capture 20% to 25% of the sample. Sequenced sample: PBMCs or a T cell subset sorted from them (not recorded which). These receptors originate from a man aged 18 to 30 who had mild COVID-19 (a few samples of this study predate the infection). The sample titles of this study are shuffled in the database, so cell type and time point are left out; the donor was told from shared clones.

This chain connects TRBV6-2 or TRBV6-3 to TRBJ1-2; the D is unclear. V was clipped by 5 bases and J by 6 bases, with 13 bases between them. The CDR3 contains 13 residues. Germline CDR1 reads MNHEY; CDR2 reads SVGEGT. CDR3 coding DNA: TGTGCCAGCAGTCGCCCCGCCGGTGATGGCTACACCTTC. Its translation: CASSRPAGDGYTF.

This clonotype occurred a few times. V gene TRBV18 combines with J gene TRBJ1-4; possibly TRBD1 for D (5 bases). CDR1 KGHSH and CDR2 LQKENI come from the germline V gene. Deletions cut 5 bases from V and 8 bases from J, with 24 bases between. CDR3 length: 17 amino acids. The CDR3 protein is CASSESAAGRAGEKLFF. CDR3 nucleotide sequence: TGTGCCAGCTCAGAATCAGCAGCTGGCAGGGCAGGAGAAAAACTGTTTTTT.